Following are 8 T cell receptor beta chains from one sample sequenced in a study of beta chain features in type 1 diabetes. The entirety of the isolated RNA underwent reverse transcription, so expressed TCRB transcripts were sequenced. Some clones are missing from TCRdb's copy, which holds only in-frame ones; the method was immunoSEQ multiplex PCR. The table lists about half a million clones, about an eighth of them singletons. The sample taken for sequencing was naive CD4+ T cells from blood. The origin of the receptors is a woman between 18 and 29 years old in good health.

The chain carries TRBV14 and TRBJ1-1; D unclear. There are 16 residues in the CDR3. Germline V gives CDR1 SGHDN, CDR2 FVKESK. V was pared by 0 bases and J by 4 bases, with 15 bases between. The CDR3 sequence is CASSQDLEDVTTEAFF. DNA for the CDR3: TGTGCCAGCAGCCAAGATCTTGAAGACGTGACCACTGAAGCTTTCTTT. The entire variable domain, with the rest obtained from reference TRBV14 and TRBJ1-1, is as follows: EAGVTQFPSHSVIEKGQTVTLRCDPISGHDNLYWYRRVMGKEIKFLLHFVKESKQDESGMPNNRFLAERTGGTYSTLKVQPAELEDSGVYFCASSQDLEDVTTEAFFGQGTRLTVV.

The V and J genes are TRBV20-1 and TRBJ2-7; TRBD1 might be the D (5 bases). Looked up from germline, CDR1 is DFQATT and CDR2 is SNEGSKA (reference sequence). V was cut by 5 bases and J by 4 bases, with 9 bases left in between. The CDR3 consists of 11 residues. This CDR3 is CSALRTYEQYV. DNA of the CDR3: TGCAGTGCTCTTCGGACATACGAGCAGTACGTC.

The chain has TRBV7-9 and TRBJ1-5; possibly TRBD1 for D (6 bases). The CDR3 is 15 amino acids. CDR1 SEHNR and CDR2 FQNEAQ come from the germline V gene (reference sequence). Trimming took 1 base from V and 8 from J, leaving 15 bases between them. The chain's CDR3 is CASSLDRAGLEPQHF. In DNA, the CDR3 is TGTGCCAGCAGCTTAGACAGGGCAGGGCTGGAGCCCCAGCATTTT.

This clone was counted only a few times. The germline gene is not matched at one end of the junction; a read error may be the cause. The V gene is TRBV15, the J gene TRBJ2-2, with TRBD1 matching 9 bases. Germline V gene data show CDR1 as LNHNV and CDR2 as YYDKDF (reference sequence). CDR3 length: 16 residues. CDR3 loop: CATSRGDRVTTGQLFF. CDR3 in DNA: TGTGCCACCAGCAGGGGGGACAGGGTCACTACCGGGCAGCTGTTTTTT. The full variable domain, with the rest looked up from reference TRBV15 and TRBJ2-2, is DAMVIQNPRYQVTQFGKPVTLSCSQTLNHNVMYWYQQKSSQAPKLLFHYYDKDFNNEADTPDNFQSRRPNTSFCFLDIRSPGLGDTAMYLCATSRGDRVTTGQLFFGEGSRLTVL.

The V and J genes are TRBV5-1 and TRBJ1-4; perhaps TRBD1 as D (5 bases). Germline loops: CDR1 SGHRS, CDR2 YFSETQ. The CDR3 is 14 residues long. With 4 bases removed from V and 0 bases from J, the gap between germline ends came to 7 bases. The DNA for the CDR3 is TGCGCCAGCAGCGGGACCACAACTAATGAAAAACTGTTTTTT. Protein: CASSGTTTNEKLFF.

The J gene is TRBJ2-7, the V gene TRBV5-4; 8 bases are shared with TRBD1. Germline V gene sequence: CDR1 SGHNT, CDR2 YYREEE (reference sequence). The V and J ends lost 4 bases and 4 bases, in that order; junction bases with no gene match: 10. The CDR3 runs 15 residues. The CDR3 loop is CASSTGTGSLYEQYV. CDR3 bases: TGTGCCAGCAGCACGGGGACAGGTTCTTTATACGAGCAGTACGTC.

This clone came up a few times. As DNA, the CDR3 is TGCGCCAGCAGCCAACAGGCAGTTTATCGTCAAGAGACCCAGTACTTC. Translation: CASSQQAVYRQETQYF. The genes are TRBV4-1 and TRBJ2-5; no clear D. The CDR3 contains 16 residues. Looked up from germline, CDR1 is MGHRA and CDR2 is YSYEKL. Trimming cost V 2 bases and J 2 bases, with 15 bases left between them.

The chain carries TRBV6-1 and TRBJ2-3, with 9 bases lining up with TRBD1. V trimming: 6 bases; J trimming: 3 bases; junction bases outside the gene matches: 7. The CDR3 totals 15 residues. CDR1 is MNHNS and CDR2 is SASEGT in the germline V gene. In DNA form, the CDR3 reads TGTGCCAGCAGACCCGGACAGGGGAGGACAGATACGCAGTATTTT. Protein sequence: CASRPGQGRTDTQYF.